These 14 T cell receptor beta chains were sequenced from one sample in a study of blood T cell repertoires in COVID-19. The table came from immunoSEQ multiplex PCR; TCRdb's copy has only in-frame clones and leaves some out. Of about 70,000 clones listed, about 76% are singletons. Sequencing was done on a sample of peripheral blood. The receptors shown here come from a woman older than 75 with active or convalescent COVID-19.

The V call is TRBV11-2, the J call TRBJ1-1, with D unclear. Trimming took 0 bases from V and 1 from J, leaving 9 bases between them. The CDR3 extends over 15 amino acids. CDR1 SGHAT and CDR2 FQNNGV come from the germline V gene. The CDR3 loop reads CASSLEGAANTEAFF. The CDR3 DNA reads TGTGCCAGCAGCTTAGAGGGCGCAGCGAACACTGAAGCTTTCTTT. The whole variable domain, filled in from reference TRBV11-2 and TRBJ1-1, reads EAGVAQSPRYKIIEKRQSVAFWCNPISGHATLYWYQQILGQGPKLLIQFQNNGVVDDSQLPKDRFSAERLKGVDSTLKIQPAKLEDSAVYLCASSLEGAANTEAFFGQGTRLTVV.

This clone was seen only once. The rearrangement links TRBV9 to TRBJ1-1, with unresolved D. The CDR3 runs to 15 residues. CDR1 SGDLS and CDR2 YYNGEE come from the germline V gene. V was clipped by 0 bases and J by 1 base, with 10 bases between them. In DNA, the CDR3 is TGTGCCAGCAGCGTAGGAGGGCAAGGGAACACTGAAGCTTTCTTT. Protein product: CASSVGGQGNTEAFF.

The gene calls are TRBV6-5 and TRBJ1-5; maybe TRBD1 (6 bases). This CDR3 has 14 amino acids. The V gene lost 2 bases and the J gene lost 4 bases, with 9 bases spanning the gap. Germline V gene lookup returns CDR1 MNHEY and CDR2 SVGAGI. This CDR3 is CASSYGGRNQPQHF. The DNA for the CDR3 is TGTGCCAGCAGTTACGGGGGCAGGAATCAGCCCCAGCATTTT.

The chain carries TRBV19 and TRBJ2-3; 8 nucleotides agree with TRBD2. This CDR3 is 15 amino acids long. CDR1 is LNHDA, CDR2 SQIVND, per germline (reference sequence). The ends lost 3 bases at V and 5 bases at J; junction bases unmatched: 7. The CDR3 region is CASSIGGGQGDTQYF. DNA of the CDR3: TGTGCCAGTAGTATTGGCGGGGGGCAGGGAGATACGCAGTATTTT.

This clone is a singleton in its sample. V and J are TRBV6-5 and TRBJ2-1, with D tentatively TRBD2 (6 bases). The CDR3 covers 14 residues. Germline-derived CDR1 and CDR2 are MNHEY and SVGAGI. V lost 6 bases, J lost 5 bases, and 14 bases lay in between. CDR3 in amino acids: CASREGLSNNEQFF. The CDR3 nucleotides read TGTGCCAGCAGGGAGGGGTTGTCGAACAATGAGCAGTTCTTC.

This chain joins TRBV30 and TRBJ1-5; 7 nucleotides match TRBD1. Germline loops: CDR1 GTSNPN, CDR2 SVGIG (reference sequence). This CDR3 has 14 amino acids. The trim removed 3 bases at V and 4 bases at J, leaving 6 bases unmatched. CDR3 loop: CAWRLQGRNQPQHF. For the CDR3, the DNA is TGTGCCTGGAGGTTACAGGGGCGGAATCAGCCCCAGCATTTT.

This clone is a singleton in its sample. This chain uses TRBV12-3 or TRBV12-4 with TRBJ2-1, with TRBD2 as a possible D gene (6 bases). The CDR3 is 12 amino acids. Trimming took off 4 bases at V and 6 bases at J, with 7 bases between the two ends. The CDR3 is CASSYGGNEQFF. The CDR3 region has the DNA TGTGCCAGCAGTTACGGGGGCAATGAGCAGTTCTTC.

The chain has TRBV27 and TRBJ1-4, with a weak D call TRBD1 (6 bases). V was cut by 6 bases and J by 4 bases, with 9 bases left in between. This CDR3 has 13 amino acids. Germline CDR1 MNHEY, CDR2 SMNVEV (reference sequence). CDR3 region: CASRTGDNEKLFF. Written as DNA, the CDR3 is TGTGCCAGCAGGACAGGAGATAATGAAAAACTGTTTTTT.

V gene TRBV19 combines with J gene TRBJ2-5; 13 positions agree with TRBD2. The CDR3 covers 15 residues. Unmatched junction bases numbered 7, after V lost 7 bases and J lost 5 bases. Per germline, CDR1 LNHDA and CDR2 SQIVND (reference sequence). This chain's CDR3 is CASTPTSGGRETQYF. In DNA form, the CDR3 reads TGTGCCAGTACCCCGACTAGCGGGGGGCGCGAGACCCAGTACTTC.

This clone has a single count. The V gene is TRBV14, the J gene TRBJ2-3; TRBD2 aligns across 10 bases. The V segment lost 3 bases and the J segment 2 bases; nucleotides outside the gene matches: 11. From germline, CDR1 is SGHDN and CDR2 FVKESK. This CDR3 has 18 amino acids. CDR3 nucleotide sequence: TGTGCCAGCAGCCAGCTGCTAGCGGGGGCCCCGGCCACAGATACGCAGTATTTT. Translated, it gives CASSQLLAGAPATDTQYF.

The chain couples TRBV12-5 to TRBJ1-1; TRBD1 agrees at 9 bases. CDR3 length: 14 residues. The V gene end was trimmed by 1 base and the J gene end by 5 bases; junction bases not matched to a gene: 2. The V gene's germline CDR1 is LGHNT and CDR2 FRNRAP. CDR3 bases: TGTGCTAGTGGTTTGGGGACAGGGGTGACTGAAGCTTTCTTT. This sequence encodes CASGLGTGVTEAFF.

The CDR3 here is CASSLAHVATEAFF. The CDR3 nucleotides read TGTGCCAGCAGCTTGGCCCATGTGGCCACTGAAGCTTTCTTT. The V call is TRBV5-6, the J call TRBJ1-1; D ambiguous. V lost 0 bases to trimming and J lost 4 bases, with 10 bases between them. Germline CDR1 reads SGHDT; CDR2 reads YYEEEE. The CDR3 loop spans 14 amino acids.

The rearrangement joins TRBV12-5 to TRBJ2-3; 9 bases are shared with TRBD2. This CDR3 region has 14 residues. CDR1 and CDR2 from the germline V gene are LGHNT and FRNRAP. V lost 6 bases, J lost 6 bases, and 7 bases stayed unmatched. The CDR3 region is CASGVAGVRDTQYF. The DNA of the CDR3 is TGTGCTAGTGGCGTAGCGGGGGTCAGGGATACGCAGTATTTT. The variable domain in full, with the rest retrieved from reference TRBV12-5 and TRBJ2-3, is DARVTQTPRHKVTEMGQEVTMRCQPILGHNTVFWYRQTMMQGLELLAYFRNRAPLDDSGMPKDRFSAEMPDATLATLKIQPSEPRDSAVYFCASGVAGVRDTQYFGPGTRLTVL.

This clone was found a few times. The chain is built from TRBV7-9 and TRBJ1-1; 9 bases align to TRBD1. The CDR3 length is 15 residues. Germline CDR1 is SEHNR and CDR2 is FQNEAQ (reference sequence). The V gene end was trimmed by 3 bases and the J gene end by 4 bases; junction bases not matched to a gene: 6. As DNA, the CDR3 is TGTGCCAGCAGCTTCACAGGGGGCGTTGGCACTGAAGCTTTCTTT. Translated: CASSFTGGVGTEAFF. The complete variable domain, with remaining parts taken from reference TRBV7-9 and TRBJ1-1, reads DTGVSQNPRHKITKRGQNVTFRCDPISEHNRLYWYRQTLGQGPEFLTYFQNEAQLEKSRLLSDRFSAERPKGSFSTLEIQRTEQGDSAMYLCASSFTGGVGTEAFFGQGTRLTVV.